Listed below are T cell receptor beta chains from one sample, sequenced in a study of shared clonotypes between healthy human individuals. Sequencing used immunoSEQ multiplex PCR; TCRdb keeps in-frame clones, though not all of them. The sample shows 2 million to 2.5 million clones, almost 96% of them seen only once. Input material: naive CD4+ T cells sorted from blood. The source is a man between 18 and 35 years old in good health. Each CDR3 is given with its conserved first and last residue.

V gene	J gene	CDR3 protein
TRBV29-1	TRBJ2-1	CSGGDSYNEQFF
TRBV7-3	TRBJ2-2	CASSSWETGELFF
TRBV27	TRBJ1-5	CASSFGSGNQPQHF
TRBV7-2	TRBJ2-7	CASSLGTVVPYEQYF
TRBV6-1	TRBJ2-5	CASSELTVETQYF
TRBV27	TRBJ2-7	CASSTRLAGGPPYEQYF
TRBV5-6	TRBJ1-1	CASSLRERMNTEAFF
TRBV18	TRBJ2-7	CASSPTSGKMGEQYF
TRBV5-1	TRBJ1-2	CASSLAGQGVGGYTF
TRBV20-1	TRBJ1-1	CRGGRNTEAFF
TRBV6-5	TRBJ1-1	CASTNARGNTEAFF
TRBV5-1	TRBJ2-7	CASRQASSYEQYF
TRBV28	TRBJ1-5	CASSVPGLNQPQHF
TRBV7-9	TRBJ1-5	CASSLQGQPQHF
TRBV4-3	TRBJ1-1	CASSQDQWQGGTEAFF
TRBV5-1	TRBJ1-6	CASSLGGADYNSPLHF
TRBV5-1	TRBJ2-1	CASSSTGGSGIEQFF
TRBV30	TRBJ1-4	CAWSLQGANEKLFF
TRBV4-1	TRBJ1-5	CASSQTSVRGAESQPQHF
TRBV5-1	TRBJ1-2	CASSLSDKSYGYTF